This TCR beta chain emerged from a study of shared clonotypes between healthy human individuals. Study conclusions and caveats: Several donors held 5% to 5.5% of naive CD4 clonotypes in common.

Method: immunoSEQ multiplex PCR; TCRdb's copy keeps in-frame clones and lacks some. In the table there are about 2.4 million clones, 93% of which are singletons. Comment on this clone: The antigen is undetermined.

The CDR3 extends over 14 amino acids. J lost 4 bases, V lost 5 bases, and 8 bases had no gene match. Germline V gene sequence: CDR1 KGHSH, CDR2 LQKENI. V is TRBV18 and J is TRBJ2-7, with TRBD2 matching over 7 bases. The receptor comes from a young man in good health. Some clones in this sample may be carry-over from other donors' samples. The sequenced material came from naive CD4+ T cells from PBMCs. Subset meaning: CD45RA+ positively selected. Written as DNA, the CDR3 is TGTGCCAGCTCATTTTCACCACTAGCGTACGAGCAGTACTTC. Amino acids: CASSFSPLAYEQYF.